Described below is a single TCR beta chain sequence and its context. The antigen it recognizes is unknown. Base qualities are not provided; no much larger clone lies one nucleotide away. This specimen belongs to a study of T cell responses to AZD1222 COVID-19 vaccine (dated by TCRdb to the early 2020s). A note on the overall study: TCR sequencing covered some 240 trial participants: 200 to 220 given two doses of AZD1222 and 26 given two doses of MenACWY control vaccine. Trial participants were enrolled by age into 18-55, 56-69 and 70-plus year subgroups, with roughly 150, 30 and 60 TCR-sequenced participants respectively.

The CDR3 regions of human TCRbeta chains were subjected to immunosequencing. As for the authors' bioinformatics: TCRs in the repertoires were matched against a reference library of SARS-CoV-2-specific TCRs that had been generated with the MIRA antigen-specificity platform. Breadth meant the fraction of unique TCRs that were SARS-CoV-2-associated, whereas depth meant the fraction of total T cells that were SARS-CoV-2-associated. Using the MIRA data, each spike-specific TCR was mapped to the spike region that the TCR reacts to and placed in a CD4 or CD8 class. Log10-transformed breadth and depth values were compared by one-way ANOVA with Sidak's multiple comparisons tests. This immuneACCESS table, as held by TCRdb, lists in-frame sequences with V and J called but not all clones. Of the missing ones, under half trace to an unresolved V gene in checked studies; the others have no known cause. That table gives V, J and clone size, and the DNA gave D and trimming. This sample is represented by about 100,000 clones; approximately 87% of them were singletons. The ten largest clones represent under 4.5% of the sample.

The germline ends are 16 bases apart after V is trimmed by 5 bases and J by 4 bases. The germline V gene yields MDHEN for CDR1 and SYDVKM for CDR2. The CDR3 runs 15 amino acids, cysteine and phenylalanine included. The retained sequence is limited to the CDR3, 45 bases, with the frame set at the first base. General study outcomes and caveats: In the small 56-69-year group, the increase in depth fell short of significance, most likely because of low power. Most participants were white British and females outnumbered males, and the authors suggested that clonal diversity may have been underestimated. Conclusions about previously exposed vaccinees were limited because only six AZD1222 recipients were SARS-CoV-2 seropositive at baseline. Epitopes outside the regions mutated in the B.1.351 and B.1.1.7 variants were reportedly recognized by nearly half of the unique spike-specific TCRs. After two AZD1222 doses, both the breadth and the depth of spike-specific TCRs were significantly higher than at day 0 and than in MenACWY recipients. Vaccine-associated CD4 TCRs spanned the whole spike protein, with dominant responses in regions 160-218 and 743-854. No day 14 peak-response samples were available, so repertoires were characterized only after the peak T cell response.

Interpreted using the paper, the time point label stands for: baseline before first vaccination. The treatment or condition label, as the study defines it: meningococcal conjugate vaccine given as trial control. Vaccinee samples were obtained from the UK trials COV001 and COV002, which included a single-blind randomized controlled phase 2/3 trial of AZD1222 (ChAdOx1 nCoV-19) in healthy adults. For TCRbeta chain sequencing, PBMC samples were collected from trial participants at day 0 and at day 28 after the second dose. This TCR came from an adult in good health. Sequenced material: peripheral blood, taken on day 0 of MenACWY control vaccination. This receptor chain uses TRBV28 and TRBJ2-3; the D element might be TRBD1 or TRBD2, as each aligns at 5 bases. CDR3 reads: CASSPREGFADTQYF. The sequenced DNA: TGTGCCAGCAGTCCACGTGAGGGGTTCGCAGATACGCAGTATTTT. The CDR3, completed at both ends by the reference TRBV28 and TRBJ2-3 genes, gives the full variable domain DVKVTQSSRYLVKRTGEKVFLECVQDMDHENMFWYRQDPGLGLRLIYFSYDVKMKEKGDIPEGYSVSREKKERFSLILESASTNQTSMYLCASSPREGFADTQYFGPGTRLTVL.